Following are 28 T cell receptor beta chains from one sample sequenced in a study of blood T cell repertoires in COVID-19. Clones were sequenced by immunoSEQ multiplex PCR, and TCRdb holds only the in-frame ones, with some missing. The profile covers around 300,000 clones, with 80% to 95% appearing a single time and roughly 1.1% taken by the ten largest. The sample was PBMCs or T cells enriched from blood (not recorded which). These receptors were collected from a woman aged 25-40 years who had recovered from COVID-19.

V usage is TRBV24-1 and J usage is TRBJ2-2; D possibly corresponds to TRBD2 (5 bases). There are 17 residues in the CDR3. Trimming took off 1 base at V and 1 base at J, with 12 bases between the two ends. CDR1 KGHDR and CDR2 SFDVKD come from the germline V gene. The CDR3 DNA sequence: TGTGCCACCAGTGATTTTTACGGGAATCTGAACACCGGGGAGCTGTTTTTT. This sequence encodes CATSDFYGNLNTGELFF.

This clone has only a few counts. This chain connects TRBV7-9 to TRBJ1-1, with a tentative D call TRBD1 (6 bases). Trimming left V 1 base short and J 6 bases short, with 15 bases between. The CDR3 runs to 15 residues. The germline V gene encodes CDR1 SEHNR and CDR2 FQNEAQ (reference sequence). This CDR3 is CASSLEQGSKAEAFF. As DNA, the CDR3 is TGTGCCAGCAGCTTAGAACAGGGCAGTAAGGCTGAAGCTTTCTTT.

The rearrangement links TRBV6-2 or TRBV6-3 to TRBJ2-7; no clear D. The CDR3 is 11 residues long. From germline, CDR1 is MNHEY and CDR2 SVGEGT. Trimming stripped 5 bases from V and 7 bases from J, with 9 bases between. The chain's CDR3 is CASSRNFEQYF. As DNA, the CDR3 is TGTGCCAGCAGTCGTAACTTTGAGCAGTACTTC.

The rearrangement joins TRBV6-5 to TRBJ2-1; tentatively, D is TRBD2 (5 bases). Germline CDR1 is MNHEY and CDR2 is SVGAGI. CDR3 length: 15 residues. Trimming removed 6 bases at V and 6 bases at J, with 18 bases between. The DNA of the CDR3 is TGTGCCAGCAGGCTTTTTGAGGGAATAGTCAATGAGCAGTTCTTC. It translates to CASRLFEGIVNEQFF.

The DNA for the CDR3 is TGTGCCAGCAGCCCCGGGACAGGCCAACGGGAGCTGTTTTTT. Its translation is CASSPGTGQRELFF. The V call is TRBV11-2, the J call TRBJ2-2, with 8 bases that match TRBD1. The CDR3 covers 14 residues. V gave up 5 bases and J gave up 9 bases; unmatched junction bases: 8. Germline CDR1 is SGHAT and CDR2 is FQNNGV.

The chain links TRBV29-1 to TRBJ2-7, with 13 bases lining up with TRBD2. Per germline, CDR1 SQVTM and CDR2 ANQGSEA. Trimming cost V 5 bases and J 6 bases; bases outside gene matches: 4. CDR3 length equals 13 residues. CDR3 loop: CSVRTSGSPEQYF. The CDR3 bases are TGCAGCGTTCGGACTAGCGGGAGTCCCGAGCAGTACTTC.

The CDR3 coding sequence is TGTGCCAGCAGTTTAGCGGGAGGGGCCCAGTGGAACACCGGGGAGCTGTTTTTT. The encoded protein is CASSLAGGAQWNTGELFF. The rearrangement links TRBV7-3 to TRBJ2-2; 11 nucleotides agree with TRBD2. The CDR3 runs to 18 residues. With 6 bases clipped from V and 1 base from J, the junction kept 10 bases outside the gene matches. Per germline, CDR1 SGHTA and CDR2 FQGTGA.

The V and J genes are TRBV19 and TRBJ1-2, with D perhaps TRBD1 (5 bases). Trimming removed 10 bases at V and 8 bases at J, with 14 bases between. The CDR3 is 11 residues long. Germline V gene lookup returns CDR1 LNHDA and CDR2 SQIVND (reference sequence). Here the CDR3 reads CATKQARGYTF. In DNA form, the CDR3 reads TGTGCCACTAAACAGGCACGGGGCTACACCTTC.

The rearrangement joins TRBV5-4 to TRBJ2-1; D may be TRBD1 (5 bases). Trimming shortened V by 2 bases and J by 7 bases, and 7 bases separated the two germline ends. Looked up from germline, CDR1 is SGHNT and CDR2 is YYREEE (reference sequence). This CDR3 has 12 residues. The CDR3 sequence is CASSFQGNEQFF. DNA for the CDR3: TGTGCCAGCAGCTTTCAGGGTAATGAGCAGTTCTTC.

The chain is built from TRBV7-2 and TRBJ2-3; 13 bases map to TRBD2. V dropped 3 bases and J dropped 6; count of bases not matched to a gene: 6. Germline V gene lookup returns CDR1 SGHTA and CDR2 FQGNSA. CDR3 length equals 16 residues. CDR3 sequence: CASSFRLAGGWDTQYF. CDR3 in DNA: TGTGCCAGCAGCTTCCGACTAGCGGGAGGTTGGGATACGCAGTATTTT.

The rearrangement uses TRBV7-6 and TRBJ2-7, with 7 bases lining up with TRBD2. Germline V lookup: CDR1 SGHVS, CDR2 FNYEAQ. CDR3 length equals 13 residues. Trimming took 4 bases from V and 2 from J; bases not matched to a gene: 2. Here the CDR3 reads CASSSGLPYEQYF. DNA of the CDR3: TGTGCCAGCAGCTCGGGACTACCCTACGAGCAGTACTTC. Using reference TRBV7-6 and TRBJ2-7 for the parts outside the CDR3, the full variable domain is GAGVSQSPRYKVTKRGQDVALRCDPISGHVSLYWYRQALGQGPEFLTYFNYEAQQDKSGLPNDRFSAERPEGSISTLTIQRTEQRDSAMYRCASSSGLPYEQYFGPGTRLTVT.

The chain is built from TRBV28 and TRBJ1-2; TRBD1 aligns across 7 bases. Germline CDR1 and CDR2: MDHEN and SYDVKM. This CDR3 has 17 amino acids. The trim removed 6 bases at V and 0 bases at J, leaving 13 bases unmatched. CDR3 amino acids: CASRPPRDSLTNYGYTF. In DNA, the CDR3 is TGTGCCAGCAGGCCTCCCCGGGACAGCCTAACTAACTATGGCTACACCTTC.

The chain recombines TRBV28 with TRBJ2-7, with D perhaps matching TRBD2 (5 bases). The CDR3 sequence is 17 residues long. The germline V gene encodes CDR1 MDHEN and CDR2 SYDVKM. Trimming took 4 bases from V and 2 from J, leaving 21 bases between them. CDR3 residues: CASSSARTIARPYEQYF. The CDR3 DNA sequence: TGTGCCAGCAGTTCCGCCCGAACAATAGCGAGACCCTACGAGCAGTACTTC.

The chain couples TRBV30 to TRBJ1-2; 8 bases are a match to TRBD1. The CDR3 has 13 residues. Germline trimming cut 4 bases from V and 8 bases from J; bases unmatched to any gene: 9. Germline CDR1 GTSNPN, CDR2 SVGIG (reference sequence). The CDR3 DNA reads as TGTGCCTGGACCCAGGGGGCGCGTAACGGCTACACCTTC. Its translation: CAWTQGARNGYTF.

V usage is TRBV29-1 and J usage is TRBJ1-2; D is unresolved. V was pared by 7 bases and J by 6 bases, with 12 bases between. The CDR3 runs to 11 residues. Germline loops: CDR1 SQVTM, CDR2 ANQGSEA. The CDR3 spells CSAPATNGYTF. The DNA for the CDR3 is TGCAGCGCCCCGGCCACTAATGGCTACACCTTC.

CDR3: CASRTSRNTGELFF. As DNA, the CDR3 is TGTGCCAGCAGGACTAGCAGAAACACCGGGGAGCTGTTTTTT. This chain uses TRBV3-1 (or the pseudogene TRBV3-2) with TRBJ2-2; 7 bases map to TRBD2. The CDR3 totals 14 residues. CDR1 LGHDT and CDR2 YNNKEL come from the germline V gene (reference sequence). V dropped 6 bases and J dropped 2; count of bases not matched to a gene: 3.

This sequence joins TRBV5-1 and TRBJ2-7; perhaps TRBD2 as D (5 bases). From germline, CDR1 is SGHRS and CDR2 YFSETQ. V shed 2 bases and J shed 9 bases, with 15 bases lying between them. This CDR3 has 13 residues. The CDR3 here is CASSLPDPRGQYF. DNA for the CDR3: TGCGCCAGCAGCTTACCGGACCCCCGGGGGCAGTACTTC.

The chain joins TRBV3-1 (or the pseudogene TRBV3-2) to TRBJ2-7, with D perhaps TRBD1 (5 bases). The CDR3 totals 14 residues. Germline CDR1 reads LGHDT; CDR2 reads YNNKEL (reference sequence). V was shortened by 1 base and J by 3 bases, with 10 bases between the two germline ends. The CDR3 sequence is CASSQAGRVYEQYF. The CDR3 DNA sequence: TGTGCCAGCAGCCAAGCAGGCAGGGTCTACGAGCAGTACTTC.

The rearrangement joins TRBV30 to TRBJ1-4; 8 nucleotides line up with TRBD1. CDR1 is GTSNPN, CDR2 SVGIG, per germline (reference sequence). V was clipped by 7 bases and J by 5 bases; unmatched bases: 6. The CDR3 is 13 amino acids. CDR3 DNA: TGTGCCTCCGACAGGGGAGGGAATGAAAAACTGTTTTTT. Amino acids: CASDRGGNEKLFF. The whole variable domain, remainder taken from reference TRBV30 and TRBJ1-4, is SQTIHQWPATLVQPVGSPLSLECTVEGTSNPNLYWYRQAAGRGLQLLFYSVGIGQISSEVPQNLSASRPQDRQFILSSKKLLLSDSGFYLCASDRGGNEKLFFGSGTQLSVL.

This clone was counted only a few times. This chain joins TRBV27 and TRBJ2-7; 12 bases agree with TRBD2. V shed 2 bases and J 6 bases; nucleotides not matched to a gene: 5. The CDR3 extends over 15 amino acids. Germline CDR1 MNHEY, CDR2 SMNVEV (reference sequence). The CDR3 protein is CASSLRTSGTGEQYF. The CDR3 DNA reads as TGTGCCAGCAGTTTACGGACTAGCGGGACAGGCGAGCAGTACTTC.

As to this clone: The same CDR3 can be traced to other DNA sequences in this sample. The chain is built from TRBV28 and TRBJ1-2; 7 nucleotides align to TRBD1. V trimming: 4 bases; J trimming: 4 bases; junction bases outside the gene matches: 0. The germline V gene encodes CDR1 MDHEN and CDR2 SYDVKM. The CDR3 runs to 12 residues. CDR3 nucleotides: TGTGCCAGCAGTTCAGGGGGCTATGGCTACACCTTC. Encoded protein: CASSSGGYGYTF.

This rearrangement joins TRBV4-2 to TRBJ1-5, with D uncertain. V was shortened by 0 bases and J by 0 bases, with 12 bases between the two germline ends. This CDR3 has 17 amino acids. The V gene's germline CDR1 is LGHNA and CDR2 YNFKEQ. CDR3 coding DNA: TGTGCCAGCAGCCAAGATGTCGGTCTTTATAGCAATCAGCCCCAGCATTTT. Encoded protein: CASSQDVGLYSNQPQHF.

This chain links TRBV19 with TRBJ2-5; D remains unclear. The CDR3 is 12 residues long. The V end lost 5 bases, the J end lost 2 bases, and 6 bases lay between the germline ends. Germline-derived CDR1 and CDR2 are LNHDA and SQIVND (reference sequence). CDR3 in amino acids: CASSRVQETQYF. In DNA, the CDR3 is TGTGCCAGTAGTCGGGTACAAGAGACCCAGTACTTC.

The CDR3 protein is CSARRGSEAFF. The CDR3 nucleotides read TGCAGCGCACGAAGAGGGTCTGAAGCTTTCTTT. V usage is TRBV29-1 and J usage is TRBJ1-1; the D is unclear. V was pared by 7 bases and J by 6 bases, with 12 bases between. The length of the CDR3 is 11 residues. Germline values: CDR1 SQVTM, CDR2 ANQGSEA.

J is TRBJ2-6 and V is TRBV19, with D maybe TRBD2 (6 bases). V was shortened by 6 bases and J by 0 bases, with 15 bases between the two germline ends. CDR3 length: 17 amino acids. CDR1 and CDR2 from the germline V gene are LNHDA and SQIVND (reference sequence). In nucleotides, the CDR3 is TGTGCCAGTAGGAAAGCGGGTCTAGGCTCTGGGGCCAACGTCCTGACTTTC. As protein: CASRKAGLGSGANVLTF.

The chain has TRBV29-1 and TRBJ2-2, with D maybe TRBD1 (5 bases). Trimming removed 3 bases from V and 0 bases from J, with 5 bases in between. Germline assignment: CDR1 SQVTM and CDR2 ANQGSEA. The CDR3 spans 13 residues. The CDR3 nucleotides read TGCAGCGTTGACAGGGCGAACACCGGGGAGCTGTTTTTT. It specifies CSVDRANTGELFF.

V is TRBV18 and J is TRBJ2-3; TRBD2 is a possible D gene (6 bases). Deletions cut 9 bases from V and 2 bases from J, with 12 bases between. The CDR3 is 13 amino acids. Germline CDR1 reads KGHSH; CDR2 reads LQKENI. The CDR3 coding sequence is TGTGCCAGTCTTAGCGGAAACACAGATACGCAGTATTTT. Translating it yields CASLSGNTDTQYF.

The J gene is TRBJ2-2, the V gene TRBV19, with D tentatively TRBD2 (5 bases). V was cut by 9 bases and J by 6 bases, with 14 bases left in between. The germline V gene has CDR1 LNHDA and CDR2 SQIVND (reference sequence). The length of the CDR3 is 13 residues. CDR3 sequence (DNA): TGTGCCAGCTTGGGGAGAAGTCCCGGGGAGCTGTTTTTT. It codes for CASLGRSPGELFF.